The text below deals with one TCR beta chain. Its antigen is unknown. The data originate from a study of T cell responses to AZD1222 COVID-19 vaccine. Study-wide points: AZD1222 recipients seropositive at baseline numbered only six or seven. CD4 TCRs associated with vaccination spanned spike, dominating at 160-218 and 743-854. Among spike-specific TCRs, nearly half reportedly target unmutated variant regions. The donor cohort was predominantly white British with a female majority, and clonal diversity may have been underestimated.

There are 14 residues in the CDR3. Germline trimming cut 6 bases from V and 2 bases from J; bases unmatched to any gene: 2. Germline values: CDR1 MDHEN, CDR2 SYDVKM. The protocol was immunoSEQ multiplex PCR, while the TCRdb copy is restricted to in-frame clones and leaves out a portion. Here the sample spans about 150,000 clones, 87% being singletons. This chain connects TRBV28 to TRBJ2-7, with TRBD2 identical over 12 bases. This specimen consisted of peripheral blood, obtained on day 0 of AZD1222 vaccination. The sequence came from an adult in good health. The CDR3 sequence: CASSLAGGPYEQYF. CDR3 nucleotides: TGTGCCAGCAGCCTAGCGGGAGGGCCCTACGAGCAGTACTTC.